This entry describes one T cell receptor (beta chain). Its antigen is unknown. Making the bulk TCR libraries relied on previously described methods and listed TCR primers. TCRdb reprocessed the PCR reads via MiXCR and lists one record per CDR3 protein. Among roughly 300,000 distinct CDR3 sequences listed, roughly 24% were seen once. This entry is derived from a study of molecular identifiers for immune sequencing clone quantification. Findings and caveats of the study: Clones that had above 20 RNA copies took up over 99% of effector molecules but under 1% in naive cells. Sizes of highly expanded clones could be underestimated through identical TCRs sharing a barcode.

Naive CD8 T cells were sorted, and the gate applied was CD8+CD4-CCR7+CD45RA+. This CDR3 region has 14 residues. The germline CDR1 and CDR2 sequences are SGDLS and YYNGEE. V was clipped by 6 bases and J by 6 bases; unmatched bases: 7. V is TRBV9 and J is TRBJ1-5, with 9 bases that match TRBD1. This TCR came from a human donor in good health. Some libraries in this study had Jurkat cell RNA spiked in. Sequenced: naive CD8+ T cells from blood, with Jurkat cell RNA spiked in. Subset given: FACS-sorted CD8+CD4-CCR7+CD45RA+ naive T cells. CDR3 coding DNA: TGTGCCAGCATCGGACAGGGGTGCAGTCAGCCCCAGCATTTT. It is translated as CASIGQGCSQPQHF.